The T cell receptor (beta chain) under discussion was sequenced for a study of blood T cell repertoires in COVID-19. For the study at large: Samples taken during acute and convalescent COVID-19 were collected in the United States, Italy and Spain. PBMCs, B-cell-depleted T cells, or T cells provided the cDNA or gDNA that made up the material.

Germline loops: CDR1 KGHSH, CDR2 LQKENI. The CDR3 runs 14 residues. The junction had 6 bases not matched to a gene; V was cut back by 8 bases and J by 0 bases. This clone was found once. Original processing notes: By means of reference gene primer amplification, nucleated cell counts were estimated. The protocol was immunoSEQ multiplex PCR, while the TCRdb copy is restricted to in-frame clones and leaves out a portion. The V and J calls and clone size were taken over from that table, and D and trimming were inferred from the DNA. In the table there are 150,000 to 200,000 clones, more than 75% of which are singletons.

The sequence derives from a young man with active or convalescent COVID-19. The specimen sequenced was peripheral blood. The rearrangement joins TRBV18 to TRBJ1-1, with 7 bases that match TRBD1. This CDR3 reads CASAWDSMNTEAFF. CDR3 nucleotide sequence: TGTGCCAGCGCGTGGGACAGCATGAACACTGAAGCTTTCTTT.